This T cell receptor (beta chain) was sequenced for a study of T cell changes during pregnancy in multiple sclerosis. Profiled with immunoSEQ multiplex PCR; TCRdb holds only in-frame clones, not every one. Of around 86,000 clones listed, 90% to 95% are singletons. The CDR3 is 14 residues long. Trimming left V 4 bases short and J 10 bases short, with 18 bases between. Germline V gene data show CDR1 as SGDLS and CDR2 as YYNGEE. V gene TRBV9 combines with J gene TRBJ2-1, with a possible D match to TRBD2 (5 bases). Sequencing used peripheral blood, obtained in the first trimester of pregnancy. The TCR comes from a female donor with multiple sclerosis, enrolled in a pregnancy study. CDR3 DNA sequence: TGTGCCAGCAGCCGTAGTCAACGGGGATGGGAGCAGTTCTTC. The encoded protein is CASSRSQRGWEQFF.